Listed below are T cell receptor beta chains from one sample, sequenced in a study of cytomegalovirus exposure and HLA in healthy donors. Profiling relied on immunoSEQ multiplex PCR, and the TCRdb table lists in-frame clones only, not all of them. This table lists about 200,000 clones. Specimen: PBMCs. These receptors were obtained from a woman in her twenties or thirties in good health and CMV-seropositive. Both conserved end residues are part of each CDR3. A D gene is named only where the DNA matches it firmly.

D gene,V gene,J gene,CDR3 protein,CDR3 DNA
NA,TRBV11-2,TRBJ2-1,CASSLLALLSSYNEQFF,TGTGCCAGCAGCTTACTAGCGTTACTCAGCTCCTACAATGAGCAGTTCTTC
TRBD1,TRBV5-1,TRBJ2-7,CASSDGQGSSLFYEQYF,TGCGCCAGCAGCGATGGACAGGGGTCGTCCCTTTTCTACGAGCAGTACTTC
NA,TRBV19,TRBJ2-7,CASSAQGNEQYF,TGTGCCAGTAGTGCTCAGGGGAACGAGCAGTACTTC
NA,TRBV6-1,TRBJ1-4,CASNRLGAGEKLFF,TGTGCCAGCAATCGGTTGGGGGCGGGCGAAAAACTGTTTTTT
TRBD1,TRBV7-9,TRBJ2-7,CASSPHGQGASYEQYF,TGTGCCAGCAGCCCTCACGGACAGGGGGCGTCCTACGAGCAGTACTTC
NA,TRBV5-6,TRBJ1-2,CASSSGDRTYGYTF,TGTGCCAGCAGCTCTGGAGACAGAACCTATGGCTACACCTTC
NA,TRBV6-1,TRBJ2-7,CASSSARGLYEQYF,TGTGCCAGCAGTTCAGCGAGAGGACTTTACGAGCAGTACTTC
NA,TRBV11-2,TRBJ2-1,CASSFVFSGEDNEQFF,TGTGCCAGCAGCTTTGTCTTCTCGGGAGAGGACAATGAGCAGTTCTTC
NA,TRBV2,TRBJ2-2,CAWSREYANTGELFF,TGTGCCTGGTCGCGGGAATACGCGAACACCGGGGAGCTGTTTTTT
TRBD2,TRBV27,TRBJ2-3,CASSTSGVGTDTQYF,TGTGCCAGCAGTACTAGCGGGGTGGGCACAGATACGCAGTATTTT
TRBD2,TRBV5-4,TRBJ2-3,CASSLVSGGADRQYF,TGTGCCAGCAGCTTGGTCAGCGGGGGGGCCGATAGGCAGTATTTT
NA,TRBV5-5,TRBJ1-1,CASSLSMNTEAFF,TGTGCCAGCAGCTTGTCTATGAACACTGAAGCTTTCTTT
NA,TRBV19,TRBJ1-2,CASREVNYGYTF,TGTGCCAGTAGGGAGGTGAACTATGGCTACACCTTC
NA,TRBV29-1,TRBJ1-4,CSAGPSTSTSEKLFF,TGCAGCGCCGGTCCCTCAACGTCTACTAGTGAAAAACTGTTTTTT